This T cell receptor beta chain is from a study of OX40 agonist ivuxolimab in advanced cancers. Study information: Dose-escalation patients had hepatocellular carcinoma, melanoma, renal cell or head and neck cancer. Findings and limits, study-wide: The expanded peripheral T cells' antigen specificity was not determined.

Sequencing was performed with immunoSEQ multiplex PCR; in TCRdb, only in-frame clones are kept and a portion is missing. The table lists around 49,000 clones, roughly 89% of them singletons, with about 9.3% in the top ten. The germline CDR1 and CDR2 sequences are MGHDK and SYGVNS. This CDR3 has 14 residues. V lost 2 bases, J lost 7 bases, and 15 bases lay in between. On this clone itself: Its antigen is not known.

The V gene is TRBV25-1, the J gene TRBJ2-7; tentative D call: TRBD1 (5 bases). The starting material was CD4+ or CD8+ T cells sorted from blood, obtained in a trial of the OX40 agonist ivuxolimab. This receptor was obtained from an adult with an advanced solid tumor such as melanoma, head and neck, liver or kidney cancer. This chain's CDR3 is CASSETGRVVEQYF. Written as DNA, the CDR3 is TGTGCCAGCAGTGAAACCGGCAGGGTGGTTGAGCAGTACTTC.